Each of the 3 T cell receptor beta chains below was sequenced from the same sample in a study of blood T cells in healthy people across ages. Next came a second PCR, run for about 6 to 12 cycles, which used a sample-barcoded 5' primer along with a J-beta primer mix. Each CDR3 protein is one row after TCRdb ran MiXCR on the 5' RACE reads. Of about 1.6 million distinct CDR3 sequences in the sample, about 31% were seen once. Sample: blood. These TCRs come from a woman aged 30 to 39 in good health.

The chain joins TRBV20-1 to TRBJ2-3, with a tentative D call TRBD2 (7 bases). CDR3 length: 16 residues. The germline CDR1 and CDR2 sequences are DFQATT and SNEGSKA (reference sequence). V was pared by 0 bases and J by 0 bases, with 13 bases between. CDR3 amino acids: CSARDLGGASTDTQYF. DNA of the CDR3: TGCAGTGCTAGAGACCTGGGGGGGGCCAGCACAGATACGCAGTATTTT.

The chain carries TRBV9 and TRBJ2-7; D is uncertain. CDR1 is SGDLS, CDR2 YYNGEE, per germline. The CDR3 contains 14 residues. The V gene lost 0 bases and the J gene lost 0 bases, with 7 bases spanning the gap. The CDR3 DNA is TGTGCCAGCAGCGTAGAGGCAGACTCCTACGAGCAGTACTTC. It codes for CASSVEADSYEQYF.

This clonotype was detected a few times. The CDR3 DNA is TGTGCCAGCAGCTTACGCAGACGAGACACTGAAGCTTTCTTT. Translation gives CASSLRRRDTEAFF. The rearrangement joins TRBV11-2 to TRBJ1-1; D not certain. V lost 2 bases to trimming and J lost 3 bases, with 10 bases between them. The CDR3 runs to 14 residues. Germline assignment: CDR1 SGHAT and CDR2 FQNNGV.